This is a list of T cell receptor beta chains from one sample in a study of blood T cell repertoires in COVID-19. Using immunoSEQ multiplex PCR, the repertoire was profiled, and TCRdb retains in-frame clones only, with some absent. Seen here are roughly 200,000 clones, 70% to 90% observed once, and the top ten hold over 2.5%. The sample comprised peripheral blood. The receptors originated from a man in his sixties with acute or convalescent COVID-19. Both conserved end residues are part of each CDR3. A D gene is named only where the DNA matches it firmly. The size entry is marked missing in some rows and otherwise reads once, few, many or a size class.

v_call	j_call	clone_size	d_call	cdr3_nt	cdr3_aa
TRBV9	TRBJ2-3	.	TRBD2	TGTGCCAGCAGCGTAGCGGGCGGGAGGCCAGATACGCAGTATTTT	CASSVAGGRPDTQYF
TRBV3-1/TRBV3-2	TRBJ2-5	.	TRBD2	TGTGCCAGCAGCCAAGTGGGGACTAGCTCCCAGTACTTC	CASSQVGTSSQYF
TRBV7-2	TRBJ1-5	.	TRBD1	TGTGCCAGCAGCTTAGGGGGGGGACAGGGCCGCAATCAGCCCCAGCATTTT	CASSLGGGQGRNQPQHF
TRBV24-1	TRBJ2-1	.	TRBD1	TGTGCCACCAGTGAACGGACAGGGAGCTCGTACAATGAGCAGTTCTTC	CATSERTGSSYNEQFF
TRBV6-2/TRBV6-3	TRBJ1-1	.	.	TGTGCCAGCAGTTACGAGGGTTTCAACACTGAAGCTTTCTTT	CASSYEGFNTEAFF
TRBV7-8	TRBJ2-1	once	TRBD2	TGTGCCAGCAGCTCCCAAGCGGGAGTGACAATTTACAATGAGCAGTTCTTC	CASSSQAGVTIYNEQFF
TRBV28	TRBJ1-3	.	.	TGTGCCAGCAGTTTGCCCGATACGACTTCTGGAAACACCATATATTTT	CASSLPDTTSGNTIYF
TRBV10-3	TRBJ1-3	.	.	TGTGCCATCAGTGATCAGGGTTCCGGTTCTGGAAACACCATATATTTT	CAISDQGSGSGNTIYF
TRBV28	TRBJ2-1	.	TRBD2	TGTGCCAGCAGTTTCCGGGGACTAGCGGGAGGGACGGTGAATGAGCAGTTCTTC	CASSFRGLAGGTVNEQFF
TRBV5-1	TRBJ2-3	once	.	TGCGCCAGCAGCCCGGGACTGGGAGGAATCACAGATACGCAGTATTTT	CASSPGLGGITDTQYF
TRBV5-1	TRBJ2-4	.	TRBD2	TGCGCCAGCAGCTTGGACGGCGGGAGGTCCGTTTGGTACTTC	CASSLDGGRSVWYF
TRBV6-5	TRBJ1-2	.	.	TGTGCCAGCAGTAGAGACAGTCTTTATGGCTACACCTTC	CASSRDSLYGYTF
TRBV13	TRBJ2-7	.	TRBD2	TGTGCCAGCAGCCCGACTAGCGGGAGGCCCGAGCAGTACTTC	CASSPTSGRPEQYF
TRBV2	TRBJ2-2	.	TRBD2	TGTGCCAGCAGTGTTGCTAGCGGGAGGAGAGGGGAGCTGTTTTTT	CASSVASGRRGELFF
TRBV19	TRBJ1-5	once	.	TGTGCCAGTAGTATGAGGGGAGGGACCGAGGTGCCCCAGCATTTT	CASSMRGGTEVPQHF
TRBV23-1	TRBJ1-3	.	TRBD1	TGCGCCAGCCCAGACAGGGGATTGAGGAACACCATATATTTT	CASPDRGLRNTIYF
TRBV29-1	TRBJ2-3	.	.	TGCAGCGTTACCGGGACTAGCACAGATACGCAGTATTTT	CSVTGTSTDTQYF
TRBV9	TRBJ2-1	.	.	TGTGCCAGCAGCCCAACAGGCAACCTTTACAATGAGCAGTTCTTC	CASSPTGNLYNEQFF
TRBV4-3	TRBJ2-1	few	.	TGCGCCAGCAGCGGGGAGGGCAGGGGACCGCCTGAGCAGTTCTTC	CASSGEGRGPPEQFF
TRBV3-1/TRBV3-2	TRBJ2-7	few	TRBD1	TGTGCCAGCAGCCCAGGGGGCACCTACGAGCAGTACTTC	CASSPGGTYEQYF
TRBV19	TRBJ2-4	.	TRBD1	TGTGCCAGTAGCCCACCAAACCGGGACAGATTTCGAAACATTCAGTACTTC	CASSPPNRDRFRNIQYF
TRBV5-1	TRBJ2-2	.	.	TGCGCCAGCACCTGGGGGGGCCCCGGGGAGCTGTTTTTT	CASTWGGPGELFF
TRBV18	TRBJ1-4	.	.	TGTGCCAGCTCACGGGAAGGACACGCGTCGAATGAAAAACTGTTTTTT	CASSREGHASNEKLFF
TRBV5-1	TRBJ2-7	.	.	TGCGCCAGCGGGGGGACAGCCTCCTACGAGCAGTACTTC	CASGGTASYEQYF
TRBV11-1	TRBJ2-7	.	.	TGTGCCAGCAGCTCCCTCCGGTACGAGCAGTACTTC	CASSSLRYEQYF
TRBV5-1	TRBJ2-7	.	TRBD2	TGCGCCAGCAGGTCCGGGACTAGCGGGATACTCGAGCAGTACTTC	CASRSGTSGILEQYF
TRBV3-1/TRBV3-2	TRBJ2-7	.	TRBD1	TGTGCCAGCAGTACCCTTAGGACAGGGGTTGGCGAGCAGTACTTC	CASSTLRTGVGEQYF
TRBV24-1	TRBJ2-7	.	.	TGTGCCACCAGTGACCCGGACAGCCCAAACTCCTACGAGCAGTACTTC	CATSDPDSPNSYEQYF
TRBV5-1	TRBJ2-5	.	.	TGCGCCAGCAGCGCGGGACCGAGCCAAGAGACCCAGTACTTC	CASSAGPSQETQYF
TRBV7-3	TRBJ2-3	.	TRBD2	TGTGCCAGCAGCCCCGGGACTAGCGGCTCCACAGATACGCAGTATTTT	CASSPGTSGSTDTQYF
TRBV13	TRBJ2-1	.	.	TGTGCCAGCAGCTCGTATGGACAGTTCAATGAGCAGTTCTTC	CASSSYGQFNEQFF
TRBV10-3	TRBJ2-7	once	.	TGTGCCATCAGTGAGTCTGTATACGAGCAGTACTTC	CAISESVYEQYF
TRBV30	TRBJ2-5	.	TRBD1	TGTGCCAGGGACAGCCAAGAGACCCAGTACTTC	CARDSQETQYF
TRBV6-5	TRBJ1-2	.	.	TGTGCCAGCAGTTCAGACAGCTATGGCTACACCTTC	CASSSDSYGYTF
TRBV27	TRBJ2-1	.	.	TGTGCCAGCAGTTTATCACGGGAGTCCTACAATGAGCAGTTCTTC	CASSLSRESYNEQFF
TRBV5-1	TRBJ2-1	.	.	TGCGCCAGCAGCTTGGAGGGTCAGACGAACAGGGAGCAGTTCTTC	CASSLEGQTNREQFF
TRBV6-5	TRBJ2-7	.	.	TGTGCCAGCCGGGGGATGGGATACGAGCAGTACTTC	CASRGMGYEQYF
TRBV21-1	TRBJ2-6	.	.	TGTGCCAGCAGCAAACGTTACGGTTTTTGTAATGGGGCCAACGTCCTGACTTTC	CASSKRYGFCNGANVLTF
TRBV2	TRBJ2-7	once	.	TGTGCCAGCAGTGCCTACAGCACCATAACCTACGAGCAGTACTTC	CASSAYSTITYEQYF
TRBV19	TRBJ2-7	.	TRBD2	TGTGCCAGTAGTGCCCTTGGGACTAGCGGGAGACACGAGCAGTACTTC	CASSALGTSGRHEQYF
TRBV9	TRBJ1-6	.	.	TGTGCCAGCAGCGTGGCTCAGTATAATTCACCCCTCCACTTT	CASSVAQYNSPLHF
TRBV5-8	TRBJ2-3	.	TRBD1	TGTGCCAGCAGCTTTAGACAGGGAGGCACAGATACGCAGTATTTT	CASSFRQGGTDTQYF
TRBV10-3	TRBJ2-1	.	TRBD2	TGTGCCATCAGGAGGACTAGCGGATCGAATGAGCAGTTCTTC	CAIRRTSGSNEQFF
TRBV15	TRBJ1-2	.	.	TGTGCCACCAGTCAGGGCAACTATGGCTACACCTTC	CATSQGNYGYTF
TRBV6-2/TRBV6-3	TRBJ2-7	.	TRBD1	TGTGCCAGCAGTTACTCGATGACAGGGGTCACATACGAGCAGTACTTC	CASSYSMTGVTYEQYF
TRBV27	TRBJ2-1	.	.	TGTGCCAGCAGTCGAGGGCCCGGAGGGGATGAGCAGTTCTTC	CASSRGPGGDEQFF
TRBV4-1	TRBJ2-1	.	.	TGCGCCAGCAGCCAAGATGCGATAAGCTCCTACAATGAGCAGTTCTTC	CASSQDAISSYNEQFF
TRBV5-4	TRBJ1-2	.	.	TGTGCCAGCAGCGAAACAGGGAATGGCTACACCTTC	CASSETGNGYTF
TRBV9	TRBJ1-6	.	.	TGTGCCAGCAGCATCGACAGAAATTCACCCCTCCACTTT	CASSIDRNSPLHF
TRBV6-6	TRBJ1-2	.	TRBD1	TGTGCCTACTCAGGGGGGTATGGCTACACCTTC	CAYSGGYGYTF
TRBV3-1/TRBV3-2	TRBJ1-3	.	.	TGTGCCAGCAGCCAAGGTGGGGCCCGACTCTCTGGAAACACCATATATTTT	CASSQGGARLSGNTIYF
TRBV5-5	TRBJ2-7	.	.	TGTGCCAGCAGCTTGGCTCCCTCGGAGTTCTACGAGCAGTACTTC	CASSLAPSEFYEQYF
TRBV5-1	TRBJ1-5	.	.	TGCGCCAGCAGCTTTAGCGGGGATCAGCCCCAGCATTTT	CASSFSGDQPQHF
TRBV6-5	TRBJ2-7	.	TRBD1	TGTGCCTGCCGGGACAGGGTCTACGAGCAGTACTTC	CACRDRVYEQYF
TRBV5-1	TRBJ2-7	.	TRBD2	TGCGCCAGCGCGGTTAGCGGGAGGAGGGACGAGCAGTACTTC	CASAVSGRRDEQYF
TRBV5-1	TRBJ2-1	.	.	TGCGCCAGCAGCTTGGCCGGGTGGACCTACAATGAGCAGTTCTTC	CASSLAGWTYNEQFF
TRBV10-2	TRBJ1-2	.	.	TGCGCCAGCAGCCACGACAGCTATGAAGGCTACACCTTC	CASSHDSYEGYTF
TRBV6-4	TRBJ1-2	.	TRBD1	TGTGCCAGCAGTGACCGCCCCGGGACAGGGTCTAAGGAAGGCTACACCTTC	CASSDRPGTGSKEGYTF
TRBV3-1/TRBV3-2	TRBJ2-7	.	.	TGTGCCAGCAGCCTTGACATTCACGAGCAGTACTTC	CASSLDIHEQYF
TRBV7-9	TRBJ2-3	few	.	TGTGCCAGCAGCTTTGGGATGGGGGGAGATACGCAGTATTTT	CASSFGMGGDTQYF